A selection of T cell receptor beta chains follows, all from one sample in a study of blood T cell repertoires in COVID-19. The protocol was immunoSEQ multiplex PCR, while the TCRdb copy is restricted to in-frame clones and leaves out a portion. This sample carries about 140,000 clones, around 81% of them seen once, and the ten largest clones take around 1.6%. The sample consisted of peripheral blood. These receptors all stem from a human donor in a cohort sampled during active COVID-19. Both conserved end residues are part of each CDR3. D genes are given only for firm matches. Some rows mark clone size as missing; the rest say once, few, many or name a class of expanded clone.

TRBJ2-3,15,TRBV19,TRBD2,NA,CASSIASGRTDTQYF,TGTGCCAGTAGTATTGCTAGCGGGAGAACAGATACGCAGTATTTT
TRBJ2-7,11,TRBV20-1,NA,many,CSASGHYEQYF,TGCAGTGCTAGCGGACACTACGAGCAGTACTTC
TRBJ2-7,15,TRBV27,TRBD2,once,CASTAGGTSRSGQYF,TGTGCCAGCACGGCGGGTGGGACTAGTCGTTCGGGGCAGTACTTC
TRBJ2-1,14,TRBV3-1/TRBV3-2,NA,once,CASSHEEFYNEQFF,TGTGCCAGCAGCCATGAGGAGTTCTACAATGAGCAGTTCTTC
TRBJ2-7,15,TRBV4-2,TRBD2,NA,CASSLRTSGIFEQYF,TGTGCCAGCAGCCTACGGACTAGCGGGATTTTCGAGCAGTACTTC
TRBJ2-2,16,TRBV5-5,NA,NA,CASSPQGSPNTGELFF,TGTGCCAGCAGCCCCCAGGGGAGCCCGAACACCGGGGAGCTGTTTTTT
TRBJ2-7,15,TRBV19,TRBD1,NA,CASSIGTAPFYEQYF,TGTGCCAGTAGTATCGGGACAGCCCCCTTCTACGAGCAGTACTTC
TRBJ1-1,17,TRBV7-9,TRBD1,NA,CASSLVGQGARMVEAFF,TGTGCCAGCAGCTTAGTAGGACAGGGGGCCAGGATGGTCGAAGCTTTCTTT
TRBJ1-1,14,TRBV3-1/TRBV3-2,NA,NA,CASSQVPLNTEAFF,TGTGCCAGCAGCCAAGTCCCATTGAACACTGAAGCTTTCTTT
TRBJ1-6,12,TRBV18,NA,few,CASSSENSPLHF,TGTGCCAGCTCAAGCGAAAATTCACCCCTCCACTTT
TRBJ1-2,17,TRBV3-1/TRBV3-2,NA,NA,CASSPTWGDYSNYGYTF,TGTGCCAGCAGCCCAACATGGGGTGACTACAGCAACTATGGCTACACCTTC
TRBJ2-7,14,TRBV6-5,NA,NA,CASSLRVNSYEQYF,TGTGCCAGCAGCCTTCGGGTGAACTCCTACGAGCAGTACTTC
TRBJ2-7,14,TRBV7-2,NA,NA,CASRLGGSSYEQYF,TGTGCCAGCAGACTTGGGGGGTCCTCCTACGAGCAGTACTTC
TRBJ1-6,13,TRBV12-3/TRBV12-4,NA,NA,CASSPGVGAPLHF,TGTGCCAGCAGTCCAGGAGTAGGGGCACCCCTCCACTTT
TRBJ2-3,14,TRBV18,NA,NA,CASSPGGSTDTQYF,TGTGCCAGCTCACCAGGCGGATCCACAGATACGCAGTATTTT
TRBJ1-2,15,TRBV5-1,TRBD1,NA,CASSIDRDSNYGYTF,TGCGCCAGCAGCATCGACAGGGACAGTAACTATGGCTACACCTTC
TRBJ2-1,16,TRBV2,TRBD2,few,CASSGTSVRHFNEQFF,TGTGCCAGCAGTGGGACTAGCGTTCGACATTTCAATGAGCAGTTCTTC
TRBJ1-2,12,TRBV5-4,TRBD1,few,CASNRGNYGYTF,TGTGCCAGCAACAGGGGGAACTATGGCTACACCTTC
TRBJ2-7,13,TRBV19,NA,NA,CASSAGVAYEQYF,TGTGCCAGTAGTGCCGGGGTCGCCTACGAGCAGTACTTC
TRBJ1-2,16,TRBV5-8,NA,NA,CASSLGPWTANYGYTF,TGTGCCAGCAGCTTGGGCCCCTGGACAGCTAACTATGGCTACACCTTC
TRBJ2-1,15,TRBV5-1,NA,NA,CASTPEGTSYNEQFF,TGCGCCAGCACTCCCGAAGGGACTTCCTACAATGAGCAGTTCTTC
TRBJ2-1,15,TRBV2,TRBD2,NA,CASTPGLAGGNEQFF,TGTGCCAGCACCCCCGGTCTAGCGGGAGGGAATGAGCAGTTCTTC
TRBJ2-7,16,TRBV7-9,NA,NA,CASSPRIGAASHEQYF,TGTGCCAGCAGCCCCCGTATAGGGGCCGCGTCCCACGAGCAGTACTTC
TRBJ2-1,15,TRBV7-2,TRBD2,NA,CASSLTSGSDNEQFF,TGTGCCAGCAGCTTAACTAGCGGGAGTGACAATGAGCAGTTCTTC
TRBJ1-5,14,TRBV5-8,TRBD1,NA,CASSPGQHNQPQHF,TGTGCCAGCAGCCCGGGACAGCACAATCAGCCCCAGCATTTT
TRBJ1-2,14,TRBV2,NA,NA,CASSVDRGYYGYTF,TGTGCCAGCAGTGTTGACAGAGGCTACTATGGCTACACCTTC
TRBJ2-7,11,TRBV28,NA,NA,CASSFRGEQYF,TGTGCCAGCAGTTTCCGGGGGGAGCAGTACTTC
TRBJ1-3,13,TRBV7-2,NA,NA,CASSFETGNTIYF,TGTGCCAGCAGCTTTGAGACAGGAAACACCATATATTTT
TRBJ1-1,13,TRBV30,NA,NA,CAWSVRVNTEAFF,TGTGCCTGGAGTGTACGGGTGAACACTGAAGCTTTCTTT
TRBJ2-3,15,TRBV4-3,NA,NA,CASSRALASTDTQYF,TGCGCCAGCAGCCGGGCTCTAGCAAGCACAGATACGCAGTATTTT
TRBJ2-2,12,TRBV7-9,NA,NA,CASKRDTGELFF,TGTGCCAGCAAAAGAGACACCGGGGAGCTGTTTTTT
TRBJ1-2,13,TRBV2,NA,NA,CASSESGRYGYTF,TGTGCCAGCAGTGAGTCAGGCCGCTATGGCTACACCTTC
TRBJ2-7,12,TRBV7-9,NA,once,CASSLDLYEQYF,TGTGCCAGCAGCTTAGATCTATACGAGCAGTACTTC
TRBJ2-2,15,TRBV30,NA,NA,CAWSPRGAITGELFF,TGTGCCTGGAGTCCCAGGGGGGCAATTACTGGGGAGCTGTTTTTT
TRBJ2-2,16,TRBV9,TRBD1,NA,CASSPHDRGRTGELFF,TGTGCCAGCAGCCCCCATGACAGGGGGCGTACCGGGGAGCTGTTTTTT
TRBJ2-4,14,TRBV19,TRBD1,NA,CASSMDREVNIQYF,TGTGCCAGTAGTATGGACAGGGAGGTCAACATTCAGTACTTC
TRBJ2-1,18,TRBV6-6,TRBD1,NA,CASSPLTGGADRENEQFF,TGTGCCAGCAGTCCACTCACAGGGGGCGCGGACCGAGAAAATGAGCAGTTCTTC
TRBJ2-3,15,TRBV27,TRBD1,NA,CASSLQGATADTQYF,TGTGCCAGCAGTTTACAGGGGGCGACCGCAGATACGCAGTATTTT
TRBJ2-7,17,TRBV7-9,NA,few,CASSLAPFGLAGYEQYF,TGTGCCAGCAGCTTAGCCCCGTTTGGGTTAGCAGGGTACGAGCAGTACTTC
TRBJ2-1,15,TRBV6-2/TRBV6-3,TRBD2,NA,CASSLIRDYHNEQFF,TGTGCCAGCAGTCTTATCCGGGACTACCACAATGAGCAGTTCTTC
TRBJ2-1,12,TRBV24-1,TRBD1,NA,CATSETGVWQFF,TGTGCCACCAGTGAGACAGGGGTCTGGCAGTTCTTC
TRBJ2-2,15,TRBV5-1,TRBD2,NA,CASSSLADYTGELFF,TGCGCCAGCAGCTCTCTAGCGGACTACACCGGGGAGCTGTTTTTT
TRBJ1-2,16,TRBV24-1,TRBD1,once,CATSEGTGGGIYGYTF,TGTGCCACCAGTGAGGGGACAGGGGGCGGGATATATGGCTACACCTTC
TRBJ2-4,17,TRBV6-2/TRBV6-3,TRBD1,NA,CASSYLRQGAFQHIQYF,TGTGCCAGCAGTTACCTGAGACAGGGGGCTTTCCAACACATTCAGTACTTC
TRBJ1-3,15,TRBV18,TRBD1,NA,CASSPSGQDGNTIYF,TGTGCCAGCTCACCATCCGGACAGGATGGAAACACCATATATTTT
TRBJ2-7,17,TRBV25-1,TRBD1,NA,CASSESWGTGSNYEQYF,TGTGCCAGCAGTGAATCGTGGGGGACAGGGTCGAACTACGAGCAGTACTTC
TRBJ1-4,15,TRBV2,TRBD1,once,CASSPDRGSWEKLFF,TGTGCCAGCAGTCCGGACAGGGGAAGTTGGGAAAAACTGTTTTTT
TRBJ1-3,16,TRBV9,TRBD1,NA,CASSVARRGLGNTIYF,TGTGCCAGCAGCGTAGCTCGCAGGGGGCTTGGAAACACCATATATTTT
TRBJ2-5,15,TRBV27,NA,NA,CASSFSWDSGETQYF,TGTGCCAGCAGTTTTAGTTGGGACAGCGGGGAGACCCAGTACTTC
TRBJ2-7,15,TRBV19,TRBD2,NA,CASSNLAGGWYEQYF,TGTGCCAGTAGTAACTTAGCGGGAGGATGGTACGAGCAGTACTTC
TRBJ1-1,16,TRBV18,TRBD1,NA,CASSPTAPGGNTEAFF,TGTGCCAGCTCACCCACCGCCCCAGGGGGGAACACTGAAGCTTTCTTT
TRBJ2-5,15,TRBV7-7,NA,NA,CASSPRPGQQETQYF,TGTGCTAGCAGCCCCCGCCCGGGTCAGCAAGAGACCCAGTACTTC
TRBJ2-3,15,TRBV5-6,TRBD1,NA,CASSARTGWADTQYF,TGTGCCAGCAGCGCTAGGACAGGGTGGGCAGATACGCAGTATTTT
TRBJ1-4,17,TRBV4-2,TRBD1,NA,CASSQDAMTGAGEKLFF,TGTGCCAGCAGCCAAGATGCCATGACAGGGGCGGGTGAAAAACTGTTTTTT
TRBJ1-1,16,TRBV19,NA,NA,CASSIAWGQVTTEAFF,TGTGCCAGTAGTATAGCGTGGGGGCAGGTAACGACTGAAGCTTTCTTT